The sequence of this TCR beta chain was determined in a study of blood T cell repertoires in COVID-19 (dated by TCRdb to between 2020 and 2021). About the investigation overall: The collaborator samples originated in the United States, Italy and Spain and spanned the acute and convalescent phases of COVID-19. Where available, HLA class I and class II types were taken from metadata supplied by the sample provider and were not determined by assay-based typing. The material from the prospective study consisted of cDNA or gDNA derived from T cells, B-cell-depleted T cells, or PBMCs. The samples were drawn from two sources: the first 160 participants of the ongoing ImmuneRACE study, and 1,254 subjects contributed by 6 global collaborators. The repertoires were released in a freely available public database intended as a resource for research on the immune response to SARS-CoV-2. The sample metadata nearly always contained a de-identified subject ID, COVID-19 status, age in years and sex. The dataset comprised deeply sampled blood TCRbeta repertoires from subjects exposed to, actively infected with, or recovered from COVID-19.

A word on this clone: The clone's antigen remains unknown. Base qualities are not at hand, and no much larger clone is one base apart.

Study-level results and caveats: Clinical and demographic metadata were provided uncurated, with the amount varying by source and participant.

CDR1 and CDR2 (SGDLS, YYNGEE) derive from the germline V gene. Trimming costs V 0 bases and J 4 bases, and their ends lie 7 bases apart. The cysteine opens and the phenylalanine closes a CDR3 of 13 amino acids. Left in the record is the CDR3 DNA by itself, 39 bases read in frame from the first base. TCRbeta CDR3 regions were amplified from genomic DNA using the immunoSEQ Assay, a bias-controlled multiplex PCR. The original pipeline was this. The number of nucleated cells in each sample was estimated from the amplification of reference gene primers within the assay. Sequence reads were collapsed and filtered to measure the absolute abundance of every unique TCRbeta CDR3 rearrangement. For each sample, productive Simpson clonality was calculated as the square root of Simpson's diversity index across productive rearrangements. TCRdb provides this immuneACCESS table in a form limited to in-frame rearrangements. Some clones are lacking; in checked studies, under half of them reflect an unresolved V gene, and why the rest are absent is not known. That table gives V, J and clone size, and the DNA gave D and trimming. This sample lists about 400,000 clones; 88% were detected once. Jointly, the top ten make up around 0.95% of the sample.

Participants in the prospective study were enrolled through a virtual design, were aged roughly 18 to 100 years, and lived in roughly 26 United States geographic areas. In the prospective study, participants were assigned to cohorts based on the clinical history participants reported in a screening survey and a study questionnaire. Mobile phlebotomists in the prospective study collected whole blood, serum and a nasopharyngeal or oropharyngeal swab from every participant. Prospective study participants could optionally give additional blood draws and questionnaires over a roughly two-month period. Before DNA extraction, prospective study blood samples were shipped either frozen or at room temperature.

The specimen sequenced was PBMCs or T cells enriched from blood (not recorded which). The chain couples TRBV9 to TRBJ1-2; the best D guess is TRBD1, with 5 bases matching. The receptor was isolated from a woman aged 25 to 39 with acute COVID-19. The nucleotide sequence reads as follows: TGTGCCAGCAGCGTAGCGGGGGGCTATGGCTACACCTTC. Translated, this is CASSVAGGYGYTF.